The sequence of this T cell receptor beta chain was determined in a study of PD-1 blockade in classical Hodgkin lymphoma. The CDR3 sequence is 16 residues long. Germline V gene lookup returns CDR1 MDHEN and CDR2 SYDVKM. The V end was cut by 6 bases, the J end by 4 bases, with 21 bases between. Documented time point: cycle 4 day 1 (C4D1), after five to seven weeks of nivolumab. Every single patient, without exception, relapsed after autologous stem cell transplantation, and brentuximab vedotin exposure varied. This clone turned up a few times. The protocol was immunoSEQ multiplex PCR, while the TCRdb copy is restricted to in-frame clones and leaves out a portion. The top ten clones hold approximately 30% of a sample with nearly 25,000 clones, approximately 68% of them seen once.

Material: peripheral blood mononuclear cells (PBMCs), obtained before the fourth cycle of nivolumab. This TCR was sampled from a human donor with classical Hodgkin lymphoma. The V call is TRBV28, the J call TRBJ1-2; possibly TRBD1 for D (6 bases). DNA for the CDR3: TGTGCCAGCAGCTCTACGAGGGGGGACACGGTCTATGGCTACACCTTC. This sequence encodes CASSSTRGDTVYGYTF.